This T cell receptor (beta chain) was retrieved from a study of siplizumab effects on memory and regulatory T cells. Of note for this clone: Its specificity is unknown.

The assay was immunoSEQ multiplex PCR, and TCRdb's table has in-frame clones only and misses some. Here the sample spans more than 90,000 clones, roughly 94% being singletons. Study-wide points: Proliferating siplizumab-culture Treg suppressive function went unconfirmed.

The CDR3 has 16 amino acids. V was shortened by 3 bases and J by 0 bases, with 11 bases between the two germline ends. The germline V gene has CDR1 MRHNA and CDR2 SNTAGT. The sequence was collected from a human donor in good health. The specimen sequenced was non-Treg CD4+ T cells sorted from blood. The rearrangement links TRBV6-4 to TRBJ2-2; D gene unclear. Here the CDR3 reads CASSDTWRPNTGELFF. The CDR3 region has the DNA TGTGCCAGCAGTGATACTTGGAGACCGAACACCGGGGAGCTGTTTTTT.